A single sample gave rise to the 25 T cell receptor beta chains below, sequenced in a study of blood T cell repertoires in COVID-19. TCRdb keeps only in-frame clones here, not all; method: immunoSEQ multiplex PCR. The data hold roughly 160,000 clones, with around nine tenths observed a single time. The specimen sequenced was peripheral blood. The receptors derive from a man in his forties or fifties with acute or convalescent COVID-19.

This chain uses TRBV7-9 with TRBJ2-3; TRBD1 agrees at 10 bases. Looked up from germline, CDR1 is SEHNR and CDR2 is FQNEAQ (reference sequence). The CDR3 length is 16 residues. V lost 1 base, J lost 4 bases, and 5 bases stayed unmatched. The CDR3 nucleotides are TGTGCCAGCAGCTTAGAAGGGACAGGGGTTCCAGATACGCAGTATTTT. This gives the protein CASSLEGTGVPDTQYF.

This clone was seen once. The chain combines TRBV7-9 with TRBJ2-1; D is uncertain. CDR3 length: 11 amino acids. CDR1 and CDR2 from the germline V gene are SEHNR and FQNEAQ (reference sequence). The V end was cut by 7 bases, the J end by 8 bases, with 9 bases between. The CDR3 DNA reads TGTGCCAGCACCCCGGTGGATGAGCAGTTCTTC. Its protein product is CASTPVDEQFF.

This chain connects TRBV4-1 to TRBJ1-5; TRBD1 is a possible D gene (5 bases). Germline CDR1 MGHRA, CDR2 YSYEKL. Trimming shortened V by 4 bases and J by 7 bases, and 17 bases separated the two germline ends. This CDR3 is 15 amino acids long. This CDR3 is CASSPNARVGQPQHF. The DNA for the CDR3 is TGCGCCAGCAGCCCGAACGCCAGGGTCGGCCAGCCCCAGCATTTT.

The rearrangement uses TRBV3-1 (or the pseudogene TRBV3-2) and TRBJ1-1; 9 nucleotides line up with TRBD1. Germline assignment: CDR1 LGHDT and CDR2 YNNKEL (reference sequence). The CDR3 covers 19 residues. Trimming cost V 4 bases and J 1 base; bases outside gene matches: 16. CDR3 DNA sequence: TGTGCCAGCAGCCCCTTCCGCGCGGGACAGGGTATTCCGAACACTGAAGCTTTCTTT. Residues: CASSPFRAGQGIPNTEAFF.

The rearrangement links TRBV4-3 to TRBJ1-6; TRBD1 agrees at 8 bases. Per the germline V gene, CDR1 is LGHNA and CDR2 is YSLEER. CDR3 length: 16 residues. Trimming removed 4 bases from V and 0 bases from J; junction bases left unmatched: 2. CDR3 loop: CASSPDRDSYNSPLHF. The CDR3 DNA is TGCGCCAGCAGCCCGGACAGGGACTCCTATAATTCACCCCTCCACTTT.

The CDR3 protein is CASSQRYRDRLEAFF. Written as DNA, the CDR3 is TGTGCCAGCAGCCAACGGTACCGGGACAGGTTAGAAGCTTTCTTT. The chain combines TRBV3-1 (or the pseudogene TRBV3-2) with TRBJ1-1; 8 bases match TRBD1. This CDR3 has 15 residues. V shed 2 bases, J shed 8 bases, and the junction held 10 bases outside the gene matches. In germline, CDR1 is LGHDT, CDR2 YNNKEL (reference sequence).

The J gene is TRBJ2-1, the V gene TRBV11-1, with 8 nucleotides matching TRBD2. Germline-derived CDR1 and CDR2 are SGHAT and FQDESV (reference sequence). This CDR3 comprises 16 residues. The V gene end was trimmed by 6 bases and the J gene end by 0 bases; junction bases not matched to a gene: 7. The CDR3 DNA reads TGTGCCAGCAGTTCCCGCGGGGGGAGCTCCTACAATGAGCAGTTCTTC. Translating gives CASSSRGGSSYNEQFF.

This chain connects TRBV5-1 to TRBJ2-2; 9 bases agree with TRBD2. The V and J ends lost 6 bases and 4 bases, in that order; junction bases with no gene match: 10. Per germline, CDR1 SGHRS and CDR2 YFSETQ. The CDR3 is 16 amino acids. In DNA, the CDR3 is TGCGCCAGCACCGATAGGACGCGGGGGGGCACCGGGGAGCTGTTTTTT. This encodes CASTDRTRGGTGELFF.

The chain uses TRBV24-1 and TRBJ2-1, with TRBD2 as a possible D gene (6 bases). This CDR3 spans 17 amino acids. CDR1 and CDR2 from the germline V gene are KGHDR and SFDVKD. V was trimmed by 3 bases and J by 0 bases, leaving 14 bases between them. CDR3 coding DNA: TGTGCCACCAGTGATACTAGCCATCGGAGCTCCTACAATGAGCAGTTCTTC. Protein sequence: CATSDTSHRSSYNEQFF.

This rearrangement joins TRBV9 to TRBJ2-2; the D is unclear. Deletions cut 2 bases from V and 5 bases from J, with 7 bases between. This CDR3 has 13 residues. Germline loops: CDR1 SGDLS, CDR2 YYNGEE. The CDR3 loop reads CASSVVETGELFF. For the CDR3, the DNA is TGTGCCAGCAGCGTTGTGGAGACCGGGGAGCTGTTTTTT.

V is TRBV19 and J is TRBJ2-1; 8 nucleotides align to TRBD1. Trimming cost V 1 base and J 2 bases; bases outside gene matches: 1. Per germline, CDR1 LNHDA and CDR2 SQIVND (reference sequence). The length of the CDR3 is 15 residues. CDR3 protein: CASSIAGGAYNEQFF. CDR3 bases: TGTGCCAGTAGTATAGCAGGGGGCGCCTACAATGAGCAGTTCTTC.

V is TRBV27 and J is TRBJ2-2; 9 bases map to TRBD2. The junction had 14 bases not matched to a gene; V was cut back by 8 bases and J by 4 bases. This CDR3 is built from 17 residues. In germline, CDR1 is MNHEY, CDR2 SMNVEV (reference sequence). CDR3 sequence reads: CASGPLSLAGSTGELFF. CDR3 DNA: TGTGCCAGCGGCCCCTTGTCCCTAGCGGGATCCACCGGGGAGCTGTTTTTT.

This rearrangement joins TRBV18 to TRBJ1-1, with 9 bases lining up with TRBD1. Looked up from germline, CDR1 is KGHSH and CDR2 is LQKENI. CDR3 length equals 14 residues. V was pared by 5 bases and J by 5 bases, with 6 bases of the junction left unmatched. The CDR3 is CASSALDRGTEAFF. CDR3 nucleotides: TGTGCCAGCTCAGCACTCGACAGGGGGACTGAAGCTTTCTTT.

This clone was seen a few times. J is TRBJ1-1 and V is TRBV4-3; 7 bases are shared with TRBD1. Germline assignment: CDR1 LGHNA and CDR2 YSLEER. The V and J ends lost 1 base and 5 bases, in that order; junction bases with no gene match: 4. This CDR3 has 14 amino acids. The CDR3 nucleotides are TGCGCCAGCAGCCAAGTAGAGACAGGGACTGAAGCTTTCTTT. The encoded protein is CASSQVETGTEAFF.

This chain links TRBV7-9 with TRBJ1-2, with D possibly being TRBD1 (5 bases). The CDR3 contains 12 residues. Germline loops: CDR1 SEHNR, CDR2 FQNEAQ (reference sequence). V lost 7 bases and J 6 bases, leaving 12 bases between the germline ends. This CDR3 is CASTWGGDGYTF. The DNA of the CDR3 is TGTGCCAGCACCTGGGGGGGGGATGGCTACACCTTC.

This chain links TRBV6-1 with TRBJ1-2; 7 nucleotides line up with TRBD1. The CDR3 has 15 residues. Trimming removed 3 bases from V and 8 bases from J; junction bases left unmatched: 12. In germline, CDR1 is MNHNS, CDR2 SASEGT. The CDR3 sequence: CASSDGGQATSGYTF. The DNA of the CDR3 is TGTGCCAGCAGTGACGGTGGACAGGCCACTTCAGGCTACACCTTC.

CDR3: CASSRTQAQPQHF. The CDR3 DNA is TGTGCCAGCAGCCGAACTCAGGCTCAGCCCCAGCATTTT. The chain links TRBV6-5 to TRBJ1-5; D uncertain. Germline CDR1 and CDR2: MNHEY and SVGAGI. The CDR3 has 13 residues. The V gene lost 6 bases and the J gene lost 6 bases, with 12 bases spanning the gap.

The J gene is TRBJ1-2, the V gene TRBV13, with 11 bases matching TRBD1. Germline V gene sequence: CDR1 PRHDT, CDR2 FYEKMQ (reference sequence). The CDR3 spans 17 residues. Losses at the gene ends were 4 bases for V and 1 base for J; bases not matched to a gene: 8. In DNA form, the CDR3 reads TGTGCCAGCAGCTCTAGGACAGGGGGCTATGATAACTATGGCTACACCTTC. This codes for CASSSRTGGYDNYGYTF.

J is TRBJ2-6 and V is TRBV28; D might be TRBD2 (7 bases). V lost 5 bases and J lost 0, with 26 bases in between. CDR1 and CDR2 from the germline V gene are MDHEN and SYDVKM. The CDR3 loop spans 21 amino acids. CDR3 DNA sequence: TGTGCCAGCAGTACGAATCCGGGGGGCGAACCCTCTCTCTCTGGGGCCAACGTCCTGACTTTC. Translating gives CASSTNPGGEPSLSGANVLTF.

The chain is built from TRBV29-1 and TRBJ2-1, with 8 bases that match TRBD2. V shed 3 bases, J shed 10 bases, and the junction held 8 bases outside the gene matches. The germline CDR1 and CDR2 sequences are SQVTM and ANQGSEA. The CDR3 runs to 13 residues. The CDR3 here is CSVDPGGRREQFF. The CDR3 nucleotides read TGCAGCGTTGACCCGGGGGGGAGGCGGGAGCAGTTCTTC.

The rearrangement links TRBV27 to TRBJ2-3; D may be TRBD1 (6 bases). The V end lost 8 bases, the J end lost 3 bases, and 15 bases lay between the germline ends. Germline values: CDR1 MNHEY, CDR2 SMNVEV (reference sequence). CDR3 length equals 14 residues. The CDR3 DNA sequence: TGTGCCAGCGGTGGAAGGGGGACAACAGATACGCAGTATTTT. Amino acid sequence: CASGGRGTTDTQYF.

This chain uses TRBV19 with TRBJ2-2; TRBD1 matches 7 bases. The CDR3 totals 16 residues. Looked up from germline, CDR1 is LNHDA and CDR2 is SQIVND (reference sequence). J lost 5 bases, V lost 3 bases, and 9 bases had no gene match. The CDR3 sequence is CASSIRQGSWTGELFF. Written as DNA, the CDR3 is TGTGCCAGTAGTATTAGACAGGGATCGTGGACCGGGGAGCTGTTTTTT.

The gene calls are TRBV5-5 and TRBJ2-3; perhaps TRBD2 as D (5 bases). This CDR3 region has 16 residues. V shed 3 bases and J shed 0 bases, with 14 bases lying between them. Germline assignment: CDR1 SGHKS and CDR2 YYEKEE (reference sequence). CDR3 sequence (DNA): TGTGCCAGCAGCTCACTAGTGCCCACTAGCACAGATACGCAGTATTTT. This translates into CASSSLVPTSTDTQYF. Full variable domain (rest looked up from reference TRBV5-5 and TRBJ2-3): DAGVTQSPTHLIKTRGQQVTLRCSPISGHKSVSWYQQVLGQGPQFIFQYYEKEERGRGNFPDRFSARQFPNYSSELNVNALLLGDSALYLCASSSLVPTSTDTQYFGPGTRLTVL.

The chain uses TRBV27 and TRBJ1-1; D perhaps matches TRBD1 (5 bases). Germline-derived CDR1 and CDR2 are MNHEY and SMNVEV (reference sequence). The V gene lost 5 bases and the J gene lost 2 bases, with 15 bases spanning the gap. The length of the CDR3 is 15 residues. The CDR3 spells CASSNHRPINTEAFF. Here the CDR3 DNA reads TGTGCCAGCAGTAATCACAGGCCAATAAACACTGAAGCTTTCTTT.

This chain links TRBV28 with TRBJ2-1; 8 bases agree with TRBD1. Per the germline V gene, CDR1 is MDHEN and CDR2 is SYDVKM. The CDR3 contains 13 residues. The ends lost 4 bases at V and 7 bases at J; junction bases unmatched: 3. Here the CDR3 DNA reads TGTGCCAGCAGTTCGGACAGGGCGAATGAGCAGTTCTTC. It translates to CASSSDRANEQFF.